In its sample, the clone carrying this T cell receptor beta chain was seen a few times. One end of the junction does not line up with germline, which may come from a read error. The data are from a study of tumor and adjacent non-tumor tissue in lung cancer. No cell sorting was done before RNA was extracted from the tissue. Distant lung tissue was collected more than 3 cm away from the tumor edge. The CDR3 contains 11 residues. Germline CDR1 and CDR2: WSHSY and SAAADI. Three rounds of nested PCR, following a modified ARM-PCR protocol, produced the TCRbeta library. TCRdb used MiXCR to reprocess the multiplex PCR reads, holding one entry per CDR3 protein. The sample has 60,000 to 85,000 distinct CDR3 sequences, 76% seen once; the top ten hold 45%.

Specimen: distant non-tumor lung tissue. The sequence derives from a man in his 60s with non-small cell lung cancer. V usage is TRBV10-2 and J usage is TRBJ2-5; the D is unclear. The end of the DNA is better explained by TRBJ2-1, so the J call may be wrong. The CDR3 DNA reads as TGCACCAGCAGTGAAGGAACTCAACAGTTCTTC. Protein sequence: CTSSEGTQQFF.